What follows are 21 T cell receptor beta chains derived from one specimen sequenced in a study of molecular identifiers for immune sequencing clone quantification. TCRdb re-called the PCR reads with MiXCR, one entry per CDR3 protein. The sample yields about 640,000 distinct CDR3 sequences, 15% to 20% seen once. What was sequenced was naive CD8+ T cells from blood, with Jurkat cell RNA spiked in. Subset: FACS-sorted CD8+CD4-CCR7+CD45RA+ naive T cells. All receptors derive from a human donor in good health. Some libraries in this study had Jurkat cell RNA spiked in.

The gene calls are TRBV28 and TRBJ2-5, with 7 bases identical to TRBD2. Germline V gene lookup returns CDR1 MDHEN and CDR2 SYDVKM. V shed 3 bases and J 7 bases; nucleotides not matched to a gene: 11. This CDR3 has 15 amino acids. The CDR3 DNA reads as TGTGCCAGCAGTTTGGGGGGGGTTCGGTGGGGGACCCAGTACTTC. Translated: CASSLGGVRWGTQYF.

As DNA, the CDR3 is TGTGCCAGCAGCCCGACGGGGCTTCTTCAGAAAGGCTCCTACGAGCAGTACTTC. Amino acid sequence: CASSPTGLLQKGSYEQYF. This chain connects TRBV7-2 to TRBJ2-7, with D possibly called TRBD1 or TRBD2 (5 bases each). CDR1 and CDR2 (germline): SGHTA, FQGNSA. The length of the CDR3 is 18 residues. Trimming removed 5 bases at V and 0 bases at J, with 23 bases between.

V and J are TRBV30 and TRBJ1-3, with D possibly being TRBD1 (6 bases). Germline V gene data show CDR1 as GTSNPN and CDR2 as SVGIG (reference sequence). The ends were cut back, 2 bases at V and 0 bases at J, with 11 bases in the middle. There are 15 residues in the CDR3. The CDR3: CAWSTDSRSGNTIYF. In nucleotides, the CDR3 is TGTGCCTGGAGTACGGACAGTCGCTCTGGAAACACCATATATTTT.

This clonotype was picked up many times. J is TRBJ2-5 and V is TRBV7-8; maybe TRBD1 (6 bases). V lost 2 bases, J lost 5 bases, and 15 bases lay in between. The CDR3 is made up of 15 amino acids. The germline CDR1 and CDR2 sequences are SGHVS and FQNEAQ. CDR3 residues: CASSLPVSGEETQYF. CDR3 DNA: TGTGCCAGCAGCTTACCGGTGTCAGGGGAGGAGACCCAGTACTTC.

Many counts were recorded for this clonotype. The rearrangement uses TRBV29-1 and TRBJ1-1, with D possibly being TRBD1 (5 bases). This CDR3 is 14 amino acids long. The germline V gene encodes CDR1 SQVTM and CDR2 ANQGSEA. V was clipped by 4 bases and J by 6 bases, with 18 bases between them. The CDR3 DNA is TGCAGCGTTGTAGGAAGGGAGGGGAGCGCTGAAGCTTTCTTT. Protein sequence: CSVVGREGSAEAFF.

A note on this clonotype: This may be a read error, as it is one base from a much larger clone. V and J are TRBV18 and TRBJ2-7; 10 nucleotides agree with TRBD1. With 11 bases clipped from V and 0 bases from J, the junction kept 7 bases outside the gene matches. The germline V gene has CDR1 KGHSH and CDR2 LQKENI. This CDR3 has 14 residues. CDR3 DNA sequence: TGTGCCGGCTGGACAGGGGGTACCTCCTACGAGCAGTACTTC. It codes for CAGWTGGTSYEQYF.

The rearrangement links TRBV10-3 to TRBJ2-7; 7 bases line up with TRBD1. The germline V gene has CDR1 ENHRY and CDR2 SYGVKD. J was trimmed by 3 bases and V by 0 bases; bases with no gene match: 8. CDR3 length: 16 residues. The CDR3 loop reads CAISESRDRPLYEQYF. CDR3 DNA: TGTGCCATCAGTGAGTCCCGGGACAGACCCCTCTACGAGCAGTACTTC.

Regarding this clonotype: A much larger clone differs from this one at a single base, so this may be a read error. The chain carries TRBV20-1 and TRBJ2-7, with D perhaps given as TRBD1 or TRBD2 (6 bases each). V shed 5 bases and J shed 0 bases, with 14 bases lying between them. The CDR3 loop spans 14 amino acids. Per germline, CDR1 DFQATT and CDR2 SNEGSKA (reference sequence). The CDR3 region is CSAGGGTPSYEQYF. The CDR3 bases are TGCAGTGCTGGGGGCGGGACCCCCTCCTACGAGCAGTACTTC.

This clonotype was observed many times. The V call is TRBV27, the J call TRBJ2-3, with 7 bases lining up with TRBD1. Per the germline V gene, CDR1 is MNHEY and CDR2 is SMNVEV (reference sequence). The CDR3 is 18 residues long. V dropped 5 bases and J dropped 3; count of bases not matched to a gene: 17. Written as DNA, the CDR3 is TGTGCCAGCAGTATAAAGACCCCAGAGACAGGGAAAACAGATACGCAGTATTTT. Translated, it gives CASSIKTPETGKTDTQYF.

This clonotype occurred many times. V and J are TRBV20-1 and TRBJ2-7, with TRBD2 identical over 14 bases. V gave up 6 bases and J gave up 4 bases; unmatched junction bases: 14. The length of the CDR3 is 17 residues. Germline V gives CDR1 DFQATT, CDR2 SNEGSKA (reference sequence). The CDR3 protein is CSAHPPGLAGAEYEQYF. The CDR3 DNA sequence: TGCAGTGCGCACCCCCCGGGACTAGCGGGAGCAGAATACGAGCAGTACTTC.

V usage is TRBV5-6 and J usage is TRBJ2-7; 7 nucleotides agree with TRBD2. CDR3 size: 13 residues. V lost 6 bases and J lost 4; bases outside the gene matches: 7. Germline V CDR1 and CDR2: SGHDT, YYEEEE. The CDR3 protein is CASTTGRGYEQYF. CDR3 coding DNA: TGTGCCAGCACCACCGGGCGGGGGTACGAGCAGTACTTC.

This clonotype was counted between two and nine times. The rearrangement uses TRBV5-6 and TRBJ1-1; D is unresolved. CDR1 is SGHDT and CDR2 is YYEEEE in the germline V gene. This CDR3 is built from 14 residues. Trimming removed 1 base at V and 3 bases at J, with 10 bases between. The CDR3 bases are TGTGCCAGCAGCTTGTCCTCATTAGACACTGAAGCTTTCTTT. Amino acid sequence: CASSLSSLDTEAFF.

This clonotype was found a few times. V usage is TRBV3-2 and J usage is TRBJ1-1; the DNA was not compared with TRBD1, the D call given in the table. TRBV3-2 is annotated as a pseudogene. The CDR3 length is 15 residues. The CDR3 DNA reads as TGTGCCAGCAGCCCTCGAACCCAGGGGGCTGGTGAAGCTTTCTTT. Translation: CASSPRTQGAGEAFF.

V gene TRBV27 combines with J gene TRBJ2-7, with TRBD2 identical over 12 bases. J lost 5 bases, V lost 2 bases, and 7 bases had no gene match. In germline, CDR1 is MNHEY, CDR2 SMNVEV (reference sequence). The CDR3 covers 16 residues. CDR3 DNA sequence: TGTGCCAGCAGTTTACTCCTAGCGGGAGGGCCCCACGAGCAGTACTTC. This translates into CASSLLLAGGPHEQYF.

The V and J genes are TRBV4-1 and TRBJ2-3, with D perhaps TRBD1 (6 bases). CDR1 MGHRA and CDR2 YSYEKL come from the germline V gene. Trimming pared 5 bases from V and 13 bases from J, leaving 19 bases between. This CDR3 is built from 13 residues. Written as DNA, the CDR3 is TGCGCCAGCAGCGGAACAGGGCCACCGGGCGAGTATTTT. This sequence encodes CASSGTGPPGEYF.

This clonotype is a singleton in its sample. A single base separates this from a much larger clone, so it may be a read error. This likely comes from a read error, as the CDR3 has no conserved phenylalanine or tryptophan at its end. V gene TRBV9 combines with J gene TRBJ2-3; D might be TRBD2 (6 bases). Per the germline V gene, CDR1 is SGDLS and CDR2 is YYNGEE. CDR3 size: 13 residues. Trimming stripped 7 bases from V and 6 bases from J, with 15 bases between. Here the CDR3 reads CASQGGHADTQYS. CDR3 nucleotide sequence: TGTGCCAGCCAGGGAGGACACGCGGATACGCAGTATTCT.

At least ten counts were recorded for this clonotype. This rearrangement joins TRBV25-1 to TRBJ2-7; TRBD1 matches at 8 bases. CDR3 length: 15 residues. After removal of 4 bases from V and 2 bases from J, the junction contained 7 bases not matched to a gene. The germline gives CDR1 MGHDK, CDR2 SYGVNS. For the CDR3, the DNA is TGTGCCAGCAGTGCCTGGGACAGGTCCACCTACGAGCAGTACTTC. Translation gives CASSAWDRSTYEQYF.

To note about this clonotype: Because it lacks the conserved phenylalanine or tryptophan at the end, this CDR3 is likely a read error. The chain employs TRBV29-1 and TRBJ2-2; D is tentatively TRBD1 or TRBD2 (5 bases each). V was cut by 2 bases and J by 6 bases, with 16 bases left in between. Germline V gene lookup returns CDR1 SQVTM and CDR2 ANQGSEA. The CDR3 spans 15 residues. The CDR3 reads CSVETPGPASGELFL. The CDR3 nucleotides read TGCAGCGTTGAAACTCCGGGACCCGCCTCCGGGGAGCTGTTTCTT.

This clonotype was observed at least ten times. CDR3 loop: CASSPGLAGRETQYF. CDR3 nucleotides: TGTGCCAGCAGTCCCGGACTAGCGGGTAGAGAGACCCAGTACTTC. This rearrangement joins TRBV12-3 or TRBV12-4 to TRBJ2-5; 11 bases are a match to TRBD2. This CDR3 is built from 15 residues. With V trimmed by 5 bases and J by 4 bases, 6 bases remained unmatched.

With respect to this clonotype: A single base separates this from a much larger clone, so it may be a read error. The chain links TRBV6-1 to TRBJ1-4, with D tentatively TRBD1 (6 bases). Germline-derived CDR1 and CDR2 are MNHNS and SASEGT. The CDR3 is made up of 17 amino acids. CDR3 sequence reads: CASSEARGRTSNVKLFF. In DNA, the CDR3 is TGTGCCAGCAGTGAAGCGCGGGGGCGGACCTCAAATGTAAAACTGTTTTTT.

The gene calls are TRBV27 and TRBJ1-5; D remains unclear. The germline V gene has CDR1 MNHEY and CDR2 SMNVEV (reference sequence). V lost 6 bases to trimming and J lost 2 bases, with 11 bases between them. This CDR3 contains 14 residues. The chain's CDR3 is CASRPPGGNQPQHF. CDR3 in DNA: TGTGCCAGCAGGCCACCTGGGGGCAATCAGCCCCAGCATTTT.